Listed below are T cell receptor beta chains from one sample, sequenced in a study of PD-L1 blockade in urothelial cancer. Sequencing was performed with immunoSEQ multiplex PCR; in TCRdb, only in-frame clones are kept and a portion is missing. The sample includes about 43,000 clones, under 90% of them seen just once. Sequenced here: PBMCs, sampled around atezolizumab (anti-PD-L1) treatment. The receptor source for this set is a man in his 60s with urothelial cancer. Each CDR3 is given with its conserved first and last residue. D genes are given only for firm matches. Clone size is given for some rows only: seen once, a few or many times, or a class if the clone is expanded.

NA TRBD1 TRBJ2-7 TRBV28 TGTGCCAGCAGAGTCTCGACAGGGAGCAGCTCCTACGAGCAGTACTTC CASRVSTGSSSYEQYF
NA TRBD1 TRBJ1-6 TRBV28 TGTGCCAGCAGTTTAGCAGGGGGCGTTTCACCCCTCCACTTT CASSLAGGVSPLHF
few NA TRBJ2-3 TRBV13 TGTGCCAGCAGCTACCCCAACACAGGCACAGATACGCAGTATTTT CASSYPNTGTDTQYF
NA TRBD1 TRBJ1-1 TRBV5-1 TGCGCCAGCAGCCTGACAGGGGCTATGAACACTGAAGCTTTCTTT CASSLTGAMNTEAFF
NA TRBD1 TRBJ2-7 TRBV10-3 TGTGCCACCAGGGGGTCACTTCCAGGGTCCTACGAGCAGTACTTC CATRGSLPGSYEQYF
NA TRBD1 TRBJ2-2 TRBV6-5 TGTGCCAGCAGTCGGGACAGGGGGAACACCGGGGAGCTGTTTTTT CASSRDRGNTGELFF
NA TRBD1 TRBJ1-2 TRBV5-4 TGTGCCAGCAGCCCACAGGGGCTCGGAAACTGGAAGTTAAACGGCTACACCTTC CASSPQGLGNWKLNGYTF
NA TRBD1 TRBJ2-1 TRBV5-1 TGCGCCAGCAGCGCACCAGACAGGGGAAGGAATGAGCAGTTCTTC CASSAPDRGRNEQFF
medium-sized TRBD2 TRBJ2-1 TRBV6-1 TGTGCCAGCATTAGCGGGGGAGTCAATGAGCAGTTCTTC CASISGGVNEQFF
NA NA TRBJ2-2 TRBV14 TGTGCCAGCAGCCCCGAGGCCGGGGAGCTGTTTTTT CASSPEAGELFF
once TRBD1 TRBJ2-5 TRBV6-1 TGTGCCAGCAGTGCCCAGACAGGGGGTAGGGAGACCCAGTACTTC CASSAQTGGRETQYF
NA TRBD1 TRBJ1-5 TRBV27 TGTGCCACCAGGCGGGGCACAGGGGCCAATCAGCCCCAGCATTTT CATRRGTGANQPQHF
NA NA TRBJ2-7 TRBV28 TGTGCCAGCAGTTCCGGGACTTGGGTCTCCTACGAGCAGTACTTC CASSSGTWVSYEQYF
once NA TRBJ2-1 TRBV11-2 TGTGCCAGCAGCCCACTCAGGGGAAGGGCTAATGAGCAGTTCTTC CASSPLRGRANEQFF
few NA TRBJ1-2 TRBV19 TGTGCCACTTCCCCCAGCGACCCAGCTAACTATGGCTACACCTTC CATSPSDPANYGYTF
NA TRBD1 TRBJ2-7 TRBV11-1 TGTGCCAGCAGCTTAGGACAGGGGGAAGTGGATGAGCAGTACTTC CASSLGQGEVDEQYF
NA NA TRBJ1-1 TRBV19 TGTGCCAGTAGTCGGGGTATGACTGAAGCTTTCTTT CASSRGMTEAFF
NA TRBD1 TRBJ2-1 TRBV25-1 TGTGCCAGCAGAGAGAGCAGGGGGAGCTCCTACAATGAGCAGTTCTTC CASRESRGSSYNEQFF
NA NA TRBJ1-1 TRBV28 TGTGCCAGCAGCCCGGGTAGACTTGGAGCTTTCTTT CASSPGRLGAFF
NA TRBD1 TRBJ2-3 TRBV11-3 TGTGCCAGCAGCCCCGAACAGGGGGCCGGCACAGATACGCAGTATTTT CASSPEQGAGTDTQYF
NA NA TRBJ1-1 TRBV5-1 TGCGCCAGCAGCCAGCTACAGGGTAGAACTGAAGCTTTCTTT CASSQLQGRTEAFF
NA NA TRBJ2-2 TRBV30 TGTGCCTGGAACAAGGGGGGGGACACCGGGGAGCTGTTTTTT CAWNKGGDTGELFF
once TRBD2 TRBJ2-5 TRBV25-1 TGTGCCAGCAGTGGCCTTAGCGGGGGGGGACAAGAGACCCAGTACTTC CASSGLSGGGQETQYF
NA NA TRBJ1-2 TRBV19 TGTGCCAGTAGTCCTGGGGCAGGGCATAACTATGGCTACACCTTC CASSPGAGHNYGYTF
few NA TRBJ2-3 TRBV21-1 TGTGCCAGCAGCAAAAAAGGCAGGGTAAGGTCAGATACGCAGTATTTT CASSKKGRVRSDTQYF
NA NA TRBJ2-2 TRBV11-2 TGTGCCAGCGGGCTAGCGTCGAACACCGGGGAGCTGTTTTTT CASGLASNTGELFF
NA TRBD2 TRBJ2-1 TRBV2 TGTGCCAGTTTACTCCCGGGACTAGCGGGGCTCAATGAGCAGTTCTTC CASLLPGLAGLNEQFF
NA TRBD1 TRBJ1-1 TRBV7-6 TGTGCCAGCTTAATAGGACAGGGGCACACTGAAGCTTTCTTT CASLIGQGHTEAFF
NA NA TRBJ1-1 TRBV6-5 TGTGCCAGCAGTTCCCCTGCCTCGACAGGCACTGAAGCTTTCTTT CASSSPASTGTEAFF
NA TRBD1 TRBJ1-6 TRBV7-3 TGTGCCAGCAGCTTAGGGACAGGGCTTAATTCACCCCTCCACTTT CASSLGTGLNSPLHF
NA TRBD1 TRBJ1-1 TRBV18 TGTGCCAGCTCACCAGGGACAGGGGTGAACACTGAAGCTTTCTTT CASSPGTGVNTEAFF
NA NA TRBJ2-7 TRBV6-5 TGTGCCAGCAGTCGGACAGAGGCCGGCGAGCAGTACTTC CASSRTEAGEQYF
NA NA TRBJ2-1 TRBV7-8 TGTGCCAGCAGCCCTCTCGGGAATGAGCAGTTCTTC CASSPLGNEQFF
NA TRBD1 TRBJ1-2 TRBV2 TGTGCCAGCAGTGAAGCGGGGGGAGGACAGGCCTACTATGGCTACACCTTC CASSEAGGGQAYYGYTF
NA NA TRBJ2-1 TRBV15 TGTGCCACCAGCAGAGAACGGAGCGGGTGGAGCTCCTACAATGAGCAGTTCTTC CATSRERSGWSSYNEQFF
NA TRBD1 TRBJ1-1 TRBV18 TGTGCCAGCTCACCCAGGGGGGCCACTGAAGCTTTCTTT CASSPRGATEAFF
NA TRBD1 TRBJ2-7 TRBV7-9 TGTGCCAGCAGCCCCCGGACAGGGCGGGAGCAGTACTTC CASSPRTGREQYF
NA TRBD1 TRBJ2-2 TRBV2 TGTGCCAGCAGGAGGGACAGGGAATTGGACACCGGGGAGCTGTTTTTT CASRRDRELDTGELFF
NA NA TRBJ2-1 TRBV6-1 TGTGCCAGCAGTGAAGCCCTAGATCATGAGCAGTTCTTC CASSEALDHEQFF
NA TRBD2 TRBJ2-3 TRBV5-4 TGTGCCAGCAGCCCGACTAGCTATCCAGATACGCAGTATTTT CASSPTSYPDTQYF
NA TRBD1 TRBJ2-7 TRBV28 TGTGCCAACATGAGGGGGGACAGGGGTAGGGAGCAGTACTTC CANMRGDRGREQYF
NA NA TRBJ2-1 TRBV5-4 TGTGCCAGCAGTGCGCGGAATGAGCAGTTCTTC CASSARNEQFF
NA NA TRBJ2-3 TRBV15 TGTGCCACCAGCAGAGATACCCGGGGGAGCACAGATACGCAGTATTTT CATSRDTRGSTDTQYF